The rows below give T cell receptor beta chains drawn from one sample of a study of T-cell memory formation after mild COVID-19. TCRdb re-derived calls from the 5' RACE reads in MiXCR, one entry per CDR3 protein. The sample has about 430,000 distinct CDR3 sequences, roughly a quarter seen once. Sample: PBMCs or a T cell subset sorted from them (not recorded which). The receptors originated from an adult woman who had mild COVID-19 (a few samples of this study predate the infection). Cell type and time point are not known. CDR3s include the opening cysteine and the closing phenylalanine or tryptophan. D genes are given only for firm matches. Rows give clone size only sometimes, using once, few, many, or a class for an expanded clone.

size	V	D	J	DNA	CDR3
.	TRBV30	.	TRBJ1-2	TGTGCCTGGACCCCTCCGGGGAGGTTCTATGGCTACACCTTC	CAWTPPGRFYGYTF
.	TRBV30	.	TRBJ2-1	TGTGCCTGGGGGGAGTTTAGCTCCTACAATGAGCAGTTCTTC	CAWGEFSSYNEQFF
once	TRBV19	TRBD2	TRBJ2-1	TGTGCCAGTAGTATAGGAGCGGGGGCCTACAATGAGCAGTTCTTC	CASSIGAGAYNEQFF
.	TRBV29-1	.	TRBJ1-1	TGCAGCGTTGATGGGTCCACTGAAGCTTTCTTT	CSVDGSTEAFF
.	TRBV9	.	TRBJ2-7	TGTGCCAGCAGCGTAGGGTCCGGGTCTGGGGACTACGAGCAGTACTTC	CASSVGSGSGDYEQYF
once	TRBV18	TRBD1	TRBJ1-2	TGTGCCAGCTCACCTGACAGGGGGCGCTTTGGCTACACCTTC	CASSPDRGRFGYTF
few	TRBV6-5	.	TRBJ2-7	TGTGCCAGCAGTTACAAGTGGGGGGCCGAAGACTACTCAACCTACGAGCAGTACTTC	CASSYKWGAEDYSTYEQYF
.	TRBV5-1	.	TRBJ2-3	TGCGCCAGCAGTCCGGCCGACTATAGCACAGATACGCAGTATTTT	CASSPADYSTDTQYF
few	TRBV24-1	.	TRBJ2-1	TGTGCCACCAGTGTCTTATCCTCCGGGACAGGGGATAGCGGGGGAGATCGCCATGAGCAGTTCTTC	CATSVLSSGTGDSGGDRHEQFF
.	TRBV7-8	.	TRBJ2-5	TGTGCCAGCAGCTTAGAGGCGTTCTTGACTACCGAGGGTTCAGAGACCCAGTACTTC	CASSLEAFLTTEGSETQYF
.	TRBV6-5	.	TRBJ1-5	TGTGCCAGCAGTTTCGACAGCACTCTGCCCCAGCATTTT	CASSFDSTLPQHF
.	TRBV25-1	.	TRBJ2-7	TGTGCCAGCAGTAGTCCCGCGGGGCAGTACTTC	CASSSPAGQYF
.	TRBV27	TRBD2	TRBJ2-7	TGTGCCAGCAGCCCCGGGGGGGTTTGGGGCTACGAGCAGTACTTC	CASSPGGVWGYEQYF
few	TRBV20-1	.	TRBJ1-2	TGCAGTGCTAGAGAAGGCGCGAGTGGGAATGGCTACACCTTC	CSAREGASGNGYTF
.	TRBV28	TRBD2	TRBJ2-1	TGTGCCAGCAGTCCTAGCGGGAGTCCCAATGAGCAGTTCTTC	CASSPSGSPNEQFF
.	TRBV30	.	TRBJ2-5	TGTGCCTGGAGTGTACTGAGGATGGTTACAGCACAAGAGACCCAGTACTTC	CAWSVLRMVTAQETQYF
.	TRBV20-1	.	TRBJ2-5	TGCAGTGTCGATCGGGGTAATCAAGAGACCCAGTACTTC	CSVDRGNQETQYF
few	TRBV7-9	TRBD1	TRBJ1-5	TGTGCCAGCAGCCTAGGAGGGACAGGGAGTAATCAGCCCCAGCATTTT	CASSLGGTGSNQPQHF
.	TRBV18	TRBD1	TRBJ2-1	TGTGCCAGCTCACGACAGGGTGATGAGCAGTTCTTC	CASSRQGDEQFF
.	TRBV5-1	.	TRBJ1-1	TGCGCCAGCAGCCGGACCACAAACACTGAAGCTTTCTTT	CASSRTTNTEAFF
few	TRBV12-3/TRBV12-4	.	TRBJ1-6	TGTGCCAGCAATCCCAGGGGCTATAATTCACCCCTCCACTTT	CASNPRGYNSPLHF
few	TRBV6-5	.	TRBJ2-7	TGTGCCAGCAGTTACGGGAATACCTACGAGCAGTACTTC	CASSYGNTYEQYF
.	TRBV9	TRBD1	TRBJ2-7	TGTGCCAGCAGCGTAGGACAGGGGGTCGAGCAGTACTTC	CASSVGQGVEQYF
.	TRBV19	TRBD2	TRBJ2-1	TGTGCCAGTAGTATTCTGGCGGGAGGACCTAACAATGAGCAGTTCTTC	CASSILAGGPNNEQFF
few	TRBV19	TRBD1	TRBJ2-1	TGTGCCAGTAGTTCGAGGACAGGGGGTTATGAGCAGTTCTTC	CASSSRTGGYEQFF
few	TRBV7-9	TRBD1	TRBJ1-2	TGTGCCAGCAGCTTAGATGGGACAGTTGCTTATGGCTACACCTTC	CASSLDGTVAYGYTF
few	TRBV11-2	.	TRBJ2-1	TGTGCCAGCAGCGTCGGCGCGGGCCCATACAATGAGCAGTTCTTC	CASSVGAGPYNEQFF
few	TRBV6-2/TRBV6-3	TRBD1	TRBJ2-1	TGTGCCAGCAGTTACGGGGGACAGGGGAAGCTCATTGAGCAGTTCTTC	CASSYGGQGKLIEQFF
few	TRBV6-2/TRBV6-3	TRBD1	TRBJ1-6	TGTGCCAGCAGCCGGGACAGGGGGCGAGCGCCAAATTCACCCCTCCACTTT	CASSRDRGRAPNSPLHF
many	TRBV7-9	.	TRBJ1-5	TGTGCCAGCAGCCCGAGCAATCAGCCCCAGCATTTT	CASSPSNQPQHF
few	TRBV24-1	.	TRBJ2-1	TGTGCCACCAGTGGTGTCGGGCCTCTCAATGAGCAGTTCTTC	CATSGVGPLNEQFF
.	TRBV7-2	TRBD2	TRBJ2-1	TGTGCCAGCAGCCCATTGGGACTAGCGGGAGGATTTCGGTACAATGAGCAGTTCTTC	CASSPLGLAGGFRYNEQFF
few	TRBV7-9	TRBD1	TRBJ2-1	TGTGCCAGCAGCAGAACCCAGACAGGGGCTGAGCAGTTCTTC	CASSRTQTGAEQFF
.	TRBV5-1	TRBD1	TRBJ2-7	TGCGCCAGCAGCCCGGGACAGCTAGCTTCCTACGAGCAGTACTTC	CASSPGQLASYEQYF
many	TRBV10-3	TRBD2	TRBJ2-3	TGTGCCATCAGTGATGTGGGACTAGCAGATACGCAGTATTTT	CAISDVGLADTQYF
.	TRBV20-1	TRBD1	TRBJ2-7	TGCAGTGCTCCCTCCCGGGACAGGGGGTACGAGCAGTACTTC	CSAPSRDRGYEQYF
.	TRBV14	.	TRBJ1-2	TGTGCCAGCAGCCAAGAACGCGCGGGACACTATGGCTACACCTTC	CASSQERAGHYGYTF
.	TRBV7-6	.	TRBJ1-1	TGTGCCAGCAGGACGCCGGGGGAGAACACTGAAGCTTTCTTT	CASRTPGENTEAFF
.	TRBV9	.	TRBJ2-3	TGTGCCAGCAGCGTAACTCGCCGGGGAGTGGAAAGGACGCAGTATTTT	CASSVTRRGVERTQYF
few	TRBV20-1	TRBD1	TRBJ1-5	TGCAGTGGGACAGGGGTAGTGGGTCAGCCCCAGCATTTT	CSGTGVVGQPQHF
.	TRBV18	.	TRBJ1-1	TGTGCCAGCTCGCCGGGATTTAACACTGAAGCTTTCTTT	CASSPGFNTEAFF
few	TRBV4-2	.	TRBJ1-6	TGTGCCAGCAGCCAGGAGATATATAATTCACCCCTCCACTTT	CASSQEIYNSPLHF
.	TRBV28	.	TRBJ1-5	TGTGCCAGCAGAACTGGGGGGCTGGGTGGCAATCAGCCCCAGCATTTT	CASRTGGLGGNQPQHF
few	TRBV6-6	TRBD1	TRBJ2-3	TGTGCCAGCAACTTCGACAGGGGGCGCTCAGATACGCAGTATTTT	CASNFDRGRSDTQYF
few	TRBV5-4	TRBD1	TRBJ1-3	TGTGCCAGCAGCCGTTCATCAGGGGGCGCTGGAAACACCATATATTTT	CASSRSSGGAGNTIYF
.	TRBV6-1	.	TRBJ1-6	TGTGCCAGCAGTGAAGCGCGCCGGGACGGTGGCTACGCTAGGAATTCACCCCTCCACTTT	CASSEARRDGGYARNSPLHF
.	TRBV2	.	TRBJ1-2	TGTGCCAGCGATGGGACGGGGGAAGCTAACTATGGCTACACCTTC	CASDGTGEANYGYTF
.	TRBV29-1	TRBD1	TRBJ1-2	TGCAGCGTGCCAGGGGGTGGTTACTATGGCTACACCTTC	CSVPGGGYYGYTF
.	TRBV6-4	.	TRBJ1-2	TGTGCCAGCAGTGACTCTCCGGGCAGCTTCAGCTACACCTTC	CASSDSPGSFSYTF
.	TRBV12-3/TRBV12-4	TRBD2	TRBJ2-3	TGTGCCAGCAGTATTCTAGCGGGGGGGCCGGGTACGCAGTATTTT	CASSILAGGPGTQYF
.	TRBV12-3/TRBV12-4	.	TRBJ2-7	TGTGCCGTTGCCGGGTCGTTCGCGGATATCTACGAGCAGTACTTC	CAVAGSFADIYEQYF
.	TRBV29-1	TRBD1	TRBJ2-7	TGCAGCGTGGAGGCAAGGACAGGGGACTCCTACGAGCAGTACTTC	CSVEARTGDSYEQYF
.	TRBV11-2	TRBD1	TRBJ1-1	TGTGCCAGCAGCATTCAAGGGACAGGGATCACTGAAGCTTTCTTT	CASSIQGTGITEAFF
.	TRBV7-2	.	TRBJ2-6	TGTGCCAGCAGCTTAGCGGCCTCTGGGGCCAACGTCCTGACTTTC	CASSLAASGANVLTF
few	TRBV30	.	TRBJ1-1	TGTGCCTGGAGGTTGCTGGGGGTTAGGAACACTGAAGCTTTCTTT	CAWRLLGVRNTEAFF
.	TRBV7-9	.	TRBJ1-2	TGTGCCAGCAGCTTATCAGGGGATATTTCCTATGGCTACACCTTC	CASSLSGDISYGYTF
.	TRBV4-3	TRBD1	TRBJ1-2	TGCGCCAGCAGCCAAGATGCACAGGGGGGGGGCTACACCTTC	CASSQDAQGGGYTF